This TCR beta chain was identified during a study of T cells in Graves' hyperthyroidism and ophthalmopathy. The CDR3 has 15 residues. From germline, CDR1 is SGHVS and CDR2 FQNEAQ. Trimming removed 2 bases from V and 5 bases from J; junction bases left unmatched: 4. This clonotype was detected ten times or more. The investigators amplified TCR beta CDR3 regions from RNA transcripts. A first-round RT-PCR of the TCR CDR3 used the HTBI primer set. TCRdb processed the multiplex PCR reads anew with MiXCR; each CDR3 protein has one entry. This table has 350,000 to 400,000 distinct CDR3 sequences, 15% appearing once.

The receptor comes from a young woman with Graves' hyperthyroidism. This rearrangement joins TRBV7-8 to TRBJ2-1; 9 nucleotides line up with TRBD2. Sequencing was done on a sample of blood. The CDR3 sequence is CASSLQTSGNNEQFF. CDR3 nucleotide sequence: TGTGCCAGCAGCTTACAGACTAGCGGAAACAATGAGCAGTTCTTC.